Included here is one TCR beta chain sequence, with context. The antigen is not known. The material for each subset, its genomic DNA, was split evenly across several immunoSEQ plates. The data were produced by immunoSEQ multiplex PCR, yet TCRdb's version contains in-frame clones alone and is incomplete. The table lists more than 1,200,000 clones, just under 99% of them singletons. The data belong to a study of shared clonotypes between healthy human individuals. Germline V gene sequence: CDR1 SGHTA, CDR2 FQGNSA. The CDR3 is 13 amino acids. Unmatched junction bases numbered 4, after V lost 7 bases and J lost 5 bases. Study-wide results and caveats: Generally, naive subsets (rather than memory subsets) showed larger estimated richness. Shared clonotypes: about 5% naive CD4, around 3.5% naive CD8, 2.3% memory CD4, more than 0.3% memory CD8. The researchers took only blood, and tissue repertoires probably look different.

This TCR derives from a man younger than 45 in good health. V gene TRBV7-2 combines with J gene TRBJ2-7; 11 positions agree with TRBD2. Sequencing was performed on naive CD4+ T cells sorted from blood. The subset here: CD45RA+ positively selected. Here the CDR3 DNA reads TGTGCCAGCAAACTAGCGGGAGTCAACGAGCAGTACTTC. This encodes CASKLAGVNEQYF.